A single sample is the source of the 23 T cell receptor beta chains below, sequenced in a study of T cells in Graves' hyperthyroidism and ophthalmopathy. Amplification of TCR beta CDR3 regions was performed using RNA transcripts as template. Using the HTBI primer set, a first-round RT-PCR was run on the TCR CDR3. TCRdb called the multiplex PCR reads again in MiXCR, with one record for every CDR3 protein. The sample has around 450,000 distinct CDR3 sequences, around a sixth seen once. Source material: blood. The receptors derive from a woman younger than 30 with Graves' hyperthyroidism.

For the CDR3, the DNA is TGTGCCAGCAGCTTAGAGGCTGTGTCTGGAGGAGAGACCCAGTACTTC. It specifies CASSLEAVSGGETQYF. This chain uses TRBV7-2 with TRBJ2-5; tentatively, D is TRBD2 (5 bases). This CDR3 region has 16 residues. V lost 1 base and J lost 4, with 16 bases in between. CDR1 and CDR2 (germline): SGHTA, FQGNSA.

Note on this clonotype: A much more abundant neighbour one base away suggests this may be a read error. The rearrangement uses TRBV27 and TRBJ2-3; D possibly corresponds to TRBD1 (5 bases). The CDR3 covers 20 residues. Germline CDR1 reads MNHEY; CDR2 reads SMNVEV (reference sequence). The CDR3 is CASSFSPFMGRRASTDTRYF. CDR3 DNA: TGTGCCAGCAGTTTTTCCCCTTTTATGGGTCGCAGGGCGAGCACAGATACGCGGTATTTT.

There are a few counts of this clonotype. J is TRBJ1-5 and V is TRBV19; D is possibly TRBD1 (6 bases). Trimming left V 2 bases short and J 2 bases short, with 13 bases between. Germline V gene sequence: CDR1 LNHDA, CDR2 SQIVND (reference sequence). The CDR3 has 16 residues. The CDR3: CASSILARGGNQPQHF. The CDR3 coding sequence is TGTGCCAGTAGTATATTAGCCAGGGGAGGCAATCAGCCCCAGCATTTT.

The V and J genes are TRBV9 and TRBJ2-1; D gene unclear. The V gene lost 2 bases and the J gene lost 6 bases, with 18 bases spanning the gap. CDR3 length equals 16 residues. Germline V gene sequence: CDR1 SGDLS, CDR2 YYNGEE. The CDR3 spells CASSVVTSFLSNEQFF. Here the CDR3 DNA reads TGTGCCAGCAGCGTCGTAACTTCTTTTTTGAGCAATGAGCAGTTCTTC.

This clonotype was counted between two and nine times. The CDR3: CSVLGTGPYEQYF. Written as DNA, the CDR3 is TGCAGCGTCCTTGGGACTGGTCCCTACGAGCAGTACTTC. This chain links TRBV29-1 with TRBJ2-7; D might be TRBD2 (6 bases). Trimming took off 6 bases at V and 2 bases at J, with 14 bases between the two ends. This CDR3 is 13 amino acids long. The germline V gene has CDR1 SQVTM and CDR2 ANQGSEA.

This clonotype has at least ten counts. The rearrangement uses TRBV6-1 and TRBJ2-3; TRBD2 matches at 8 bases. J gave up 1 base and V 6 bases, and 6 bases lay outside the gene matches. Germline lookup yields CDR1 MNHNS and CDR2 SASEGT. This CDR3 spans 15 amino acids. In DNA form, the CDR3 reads TGTGCCAGCAGGAGCGGGAGCTTCGGCACAGATACGCAGTATTTT. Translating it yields CASRSGSFGTDTQYF.

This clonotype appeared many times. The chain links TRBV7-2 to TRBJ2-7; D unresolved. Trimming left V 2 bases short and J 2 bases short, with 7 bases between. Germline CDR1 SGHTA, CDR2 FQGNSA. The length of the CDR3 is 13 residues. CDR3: CASSLTQAYEQYF. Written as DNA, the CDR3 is TGTGCCAGCAGCTTAACTCAGGCCTACGAGCAGTACTTC.

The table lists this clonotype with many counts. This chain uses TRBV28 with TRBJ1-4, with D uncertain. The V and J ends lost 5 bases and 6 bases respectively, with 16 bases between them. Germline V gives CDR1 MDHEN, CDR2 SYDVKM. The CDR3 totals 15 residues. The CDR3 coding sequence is TGTGCCAGCAGTCCCATGAGTACGGGAGATGAAAAACTGTTTTTT. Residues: CASSPMSTGDEKLFF.

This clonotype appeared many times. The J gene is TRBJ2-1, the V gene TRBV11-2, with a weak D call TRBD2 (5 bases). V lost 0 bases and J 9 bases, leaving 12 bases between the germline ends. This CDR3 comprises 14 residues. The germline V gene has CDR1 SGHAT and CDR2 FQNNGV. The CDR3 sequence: CASSLDRLAGEQFF. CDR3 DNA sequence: TGTGCCAGCAGCTTAGATCGTCTAGCCGGTGAGCAGTTCTTC.

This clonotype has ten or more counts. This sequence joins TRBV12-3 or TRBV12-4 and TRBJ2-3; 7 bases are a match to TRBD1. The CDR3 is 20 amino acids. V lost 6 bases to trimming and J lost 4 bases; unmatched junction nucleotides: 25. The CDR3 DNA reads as TGTGCCAGCAGCGTACTCCTTAGGTTTCGAACAGGGGATGTGGCAGATACGCAGTATTTT. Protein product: CASSVLLRFRTGDVADTQYF.

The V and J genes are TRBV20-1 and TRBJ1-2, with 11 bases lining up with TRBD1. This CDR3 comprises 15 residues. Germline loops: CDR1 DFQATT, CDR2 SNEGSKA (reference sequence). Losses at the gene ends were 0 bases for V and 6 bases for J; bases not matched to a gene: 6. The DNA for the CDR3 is TGCAGTGCTAGAGAAACCGGGACAGGGGGAAATGGCTACACCTTC. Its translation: CSARETGTGGNGYTF.

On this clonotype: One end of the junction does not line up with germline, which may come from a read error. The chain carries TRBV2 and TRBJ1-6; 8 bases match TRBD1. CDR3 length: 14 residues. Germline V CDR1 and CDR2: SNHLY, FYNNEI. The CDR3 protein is CASNGQGYNSPLHF. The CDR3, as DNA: TGTGCCAGCAACGGACAGGGTTATAACTCACCCCTCCACTTT. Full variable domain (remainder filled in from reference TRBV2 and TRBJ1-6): EPEVTQTPSHQVTQMGQEVILRCVPISNHLYFYWYRQILGQKVEFLVSFYNNEISEKSEIFDDQFSVERPDGSNFTLKIRSTKLEDSAMYFCASNGQGYNSPLHFGNGTRLTVT.

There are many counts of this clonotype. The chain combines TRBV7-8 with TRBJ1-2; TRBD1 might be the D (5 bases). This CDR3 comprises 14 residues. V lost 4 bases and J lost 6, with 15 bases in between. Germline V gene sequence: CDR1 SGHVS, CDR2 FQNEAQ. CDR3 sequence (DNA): TGTGCCAGCAGCTCTAGGGGCTCCAGGGATGGCTACACCTTC. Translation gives CASSSRGSRDGYTF.

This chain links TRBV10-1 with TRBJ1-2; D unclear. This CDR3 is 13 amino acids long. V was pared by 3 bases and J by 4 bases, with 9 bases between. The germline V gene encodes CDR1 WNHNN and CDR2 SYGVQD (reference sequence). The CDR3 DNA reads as TGCGCCAGCAGTGACAGCGTCTCCTATGGCTACACCTTC. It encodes CASSDSVSYGYTF.

CDR3 nucleotide sequence: TGTGCCAGCAGCTCAATCACTAGCGGGGGGCAGAGTTTCTACAATGAGCAGTTCTTC. Its translation is CASSSITSGGQSFYNEQFF. The rearrangement joins TRBV7-9 to TRBJ2-1; 12 bases map to TRBD2. This CDR3 spans 19 amino acids. CDR1 is SEHNR, CDR2 FQNEAQ, per germline (reference sequence). Trimming took 4 bases from V and 3 from J; bases not matched to a gene: 13.

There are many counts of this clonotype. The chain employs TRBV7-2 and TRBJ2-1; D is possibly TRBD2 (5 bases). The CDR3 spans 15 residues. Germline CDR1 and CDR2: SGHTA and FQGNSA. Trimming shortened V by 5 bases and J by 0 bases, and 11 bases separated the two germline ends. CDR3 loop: CASSLGVHSYNEQFF. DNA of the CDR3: TGTGCCAGCAGCCTCGGGGTTCACTCCTACAATGAGCAGTTCTTC.

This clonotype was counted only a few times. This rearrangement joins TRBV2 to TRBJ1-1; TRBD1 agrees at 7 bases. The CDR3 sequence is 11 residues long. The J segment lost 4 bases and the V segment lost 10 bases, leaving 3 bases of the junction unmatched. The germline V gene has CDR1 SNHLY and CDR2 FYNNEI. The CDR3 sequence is CATQGGTEAFF. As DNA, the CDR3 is TGTGCCACCCAGGGGGGCACTGAAGCTTTCTTT.

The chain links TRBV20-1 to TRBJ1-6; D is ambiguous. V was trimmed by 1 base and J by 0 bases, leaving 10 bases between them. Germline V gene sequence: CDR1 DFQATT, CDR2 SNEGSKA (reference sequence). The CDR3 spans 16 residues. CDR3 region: CSARVGASSYNSPLHF. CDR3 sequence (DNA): TGCAGTGCTAGAGTGGGCGCGAGCTCCTATAATTCACCCCTCCACTTT.

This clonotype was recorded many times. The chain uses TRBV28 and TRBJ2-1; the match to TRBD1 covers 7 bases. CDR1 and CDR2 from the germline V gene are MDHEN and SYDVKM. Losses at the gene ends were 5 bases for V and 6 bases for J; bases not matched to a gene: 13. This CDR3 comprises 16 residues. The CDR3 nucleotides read TGTGCCAGCAGTCAGGCAGGGGCCTACAGGGGCAATGAGCAGTTCTTC. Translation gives CASSQAGAYRGNEQFF.

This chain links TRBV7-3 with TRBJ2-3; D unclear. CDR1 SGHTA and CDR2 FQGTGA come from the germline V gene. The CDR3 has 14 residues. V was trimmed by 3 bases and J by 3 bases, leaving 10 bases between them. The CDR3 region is CASSLQHGTDTQYF. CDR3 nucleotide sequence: TGTGCCAGCAGCTTGCAGCACGGGACAGATACGCAGTATTTT.

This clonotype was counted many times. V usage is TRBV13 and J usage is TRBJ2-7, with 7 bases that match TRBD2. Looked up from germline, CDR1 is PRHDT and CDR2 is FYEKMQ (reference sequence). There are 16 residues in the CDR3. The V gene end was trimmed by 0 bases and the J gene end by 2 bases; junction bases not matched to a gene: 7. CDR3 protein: CASSLGWSGTAYEQYF. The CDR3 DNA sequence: TGTGCCAGCAGCTTAGGATGGAGCGGGACCGCCTACGAGCAGTACTTC. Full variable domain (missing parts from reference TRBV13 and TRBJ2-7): AAGVIQSPRHLIKEKRETATLKCYPIPRHDTVYWYQQGPGQDPQFLISFYEKMQSDKGSIPDRFSAQQFSDYHSELNMSSLELGDSALYFCASSLGWSGTAYEQYFGPGTRLTVT.

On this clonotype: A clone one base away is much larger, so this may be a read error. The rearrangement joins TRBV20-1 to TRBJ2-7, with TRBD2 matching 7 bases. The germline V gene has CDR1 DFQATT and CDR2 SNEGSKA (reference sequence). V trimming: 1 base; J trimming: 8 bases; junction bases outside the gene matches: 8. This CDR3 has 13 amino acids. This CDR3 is CSARGSGEYKQYF. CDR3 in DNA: TGCAGTGCTAGAGGGAGCGGGGAGTACAAGCAGTACTTC.

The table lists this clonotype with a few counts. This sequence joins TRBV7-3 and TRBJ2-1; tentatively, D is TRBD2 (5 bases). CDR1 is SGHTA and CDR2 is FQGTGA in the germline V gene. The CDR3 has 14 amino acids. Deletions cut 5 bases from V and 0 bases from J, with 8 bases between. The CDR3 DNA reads TGTGCCAGCAGCCCAGACTACTCCTACAATGAGCAGTTCTTC. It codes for CASSPDYSYNEQFF. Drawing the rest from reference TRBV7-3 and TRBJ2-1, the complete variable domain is GAGVSQTPSNKVTEKGKYVELRCDPISGHTALYWYRQSLGQGPEFLIYFQGTGAADDSGLPNDRFFAVRPEGSVSTLKIQRTERGDSAVYLCASSPDYSYNEQFFGPGTRLTVL.